A single sample is the source of the 5 T cell receptor beta chains below, sequenced in a study of T cell responses to AZD1222 COVID-19 vaccine. TCRdb's copy holds only in-frame clones and misses some; the assay was immunoSEQ multiplex PCR. The sample lists more than 150,000 clones; 85% to 95% were seen once. The specimen was peripheral blood, collected on day 0 of AZD1222 vaccination. All receptors come from an adult in good health.

The rearrangement uses TRBV10-3 and TRBJ2-2; TRBD2 matches 9 bases. V lost 2 bases to trimming and J lost 2 bases; unmatched junction nucleotides: 0. The germline CDR1 and CDR2 sequences are ENHRY and SYGVKD. This CDR3 region has 15 residues. The CDR3 here is CAISEGTSNTGELFF. In nucleotides, the CDR3 is TGTGCCATCAGTGAGGGGACTAGCAACACCGGGGAGCTGTTTTTT.

The rearrangement uses TRBV6-5 and TRBJ2-7; the match to TRBD1 covers 9 bases. The CDR3 has 14 residues. Germline loops: CDR1 MNHEY, CDR2 SVGAGI. Unmatched junction bases numbered 4, after V lost 5 bases and J lost 2 bases. CDR3 DNA: TGTGCCAGCAGTCGGGACAGGGTGGCCTACGAGCAGTACGTC. It translates to CASSRDRVAYEQYV.

The CDR3 here is CASSPPQGLTDTQYF. In nucleotides, the CDR3 is TGTGCCAGCAGCCCACCTCAGGGTCTCACAGATACGCAGTATTTT. The chain employs TRBV6-2 or TRBV6-3 and TRBJ2-3; possible D gene TRBD1, 5 bases. V was cut by 6 bases and J by 2 bases, with 15 bases left in between. The CDR3 has 15 amino acids. Germline V gives CDR1 MNHEY, CDR2 SVGEGT.

This clone appeared once. The V call is TRBV6-2 or TRBV6-3, the J call TRBJ2-3; D gene uncertain. V shed 0 bases and J shed 3 bases, with 16 bases lying between them. Germline CDR1 MNHEY, CDR2 SVGEGT. The CDR3 sequence is 17 residues long. The CDR3 here is CASSYSLAAIGTDTQYF. The CDR3 coding sequence is TGTGCCAGCAGTTACTCTTTGGCAGCTATTGGGACAGATACGCAGTATTTT.

The V and J genes are TRBV6-1 and TRBJ1-3, with 10 bases lining up with TRBD1. The V and J ends lost 4 bases and 4 bases, in that order; junction bases with no gene match: 7. The CDR3 loop spans 16 amino acids. Germline CDR1 is MNHNS and CDR2 is SASEGT. Here the CDR3 reads CASSGGQGFFGNTIYF. CDR3 coding DNA: TGTGCCAGCAGTGGGGGACAGGGGTTCTTCGGAAACACCATATATTTT.